This T cell receptor beta chain was sequenced in a study of blood T cell repertoires in COVID-19. Study details: The origin of the acute and convalescent COVID-19 samples was the United States, Italy and Spain. T cells, B-cell-depleted T cells, or PBMCs supplied cDNA or gDNA.

Original processing methods: The assay estimated nucleated cells by amplifying reference gene primers. Assay used: immunoSEQ multiplex PCR; TCRdb lists only in-frame clones, some missing. V and J calls and clone size follow that table, whereas D and trimming were derived from the DNA. The top ten hold approximately 5.2% of the sample, which has about 130,000 clones, 70% to 80% seen once. Trimming pared 5 bases from V and 4 bases from J, leaving 17 bases between. The germline gives CDR1 LGHDT, CDR2 YNNKEL (reference sequence). The CDR3 is 16 residues long. One Seattle source followed patients from active infection through their disease course.

The receptor's source is an older woman with COVID-19, enrolled during active disease. Sequencing was performed on peripheral blood. The V call is TRBV3-1 (or the pseudogene TRBV3-2), the J call TRBJ1-4; unclear D gene. The CDR3 nucleotides are TGTGCCAGCAGCGTTTCACCCGTTAGTGATAATGAAAAACTGTTTTTT. Protein sequence: CASSVSPVSDNEKLFF.